This T cell receptor beta chain emerged from a study of patients and donors after allogeneic stem cell transplantation. Trimming left V 0 bases short and J 1 base short, with 15 bases between. Germline V gene data show CDR1 as SQVTM and CDR2 as ANQGSEA. The CDR3 has 16 residues. Each CDR3 protein gets one entry after TCRdb re-called the RT-PCR reads with MiXCR. The data hold fewer than 15,000 distinct CDR3 sequences, with about 23% observed a single time. This clonotype was detected only a few times. This clonotype originated in a human donor who was either an allogeneic HSCT recipient or a stem cell or donor lymphocyte infusion donor (not recorded which). It is not recorded whose cells these are; they may come from a transplant donor. Sequencing used blood, either unsorted or a sorted T cell fraction (not recorded which). The chain joins TRBV29-1 to TRBJ1-1; possible D gene TRBD1, 6 bases. The CDR3 nucleotides read TGCAGCGTTGAAGATAGGCAGGGGCGAACGAACACTGAAGCTTTCTTT. It is translated as CSVEDRQGRTNTEAFF.